This T cell receptor beta chain stems from a study of blood T cell repertoires in COVID-19 (TCRdb year 2020). As for the study more broadly: Collaborator samples came from the United States, Italy and Spain and covered acute and convalescent phases of COVID-19. The material from the prospective study consisted of cDNA or gDNA derived from T cells, B-cell-depleted T cells, or PBMCs. The samples were drawn from two sources: the first 160 participants of the ongoing ImmuneRACE study, and 1,000 to 1,500 subjects contributed by 6 global collaborators. Where HLA class I and class II types were available, the types were taken from metadata supplied by the sample provider, not from assay-based typing. Nearly every sample came with metadata listing a de-identified subject ID, COVID-19 status, age in years and sex. The dataset comprised deeply sampled blood TCRbeta repertoires from subjects exposed to, actively infected with, or recovered from COVID-19. The repertoires were released in a freely available public database intended as a resource for research on the immune response to SARS-CoV-2.

Relative to germline, V is 6 bases shorter and J is 2 bases shorter, with 10 bases between their ends. From the cysteine through the phenylalanine, the CDR3 covers 14 amino acids. The kept DNA is CDR3 alone, 42 bases in frame from the first base. As encoded in the germline V gene, CDR1 is MNHEY while CDR2 is SVGAGI. This clone was seen only a few times. Its antigen has not been determined. No base-level quality is on record; no much larger clone is a single base apart. TCRbeta CDR3 regions were amplified from genomic DNA by means of the immunoSEQ Assay, a bias-controlled multiplex PCR. The study's processing was this. Within the assay, amplification of reference gene primers was used to estimate how many nucleated cells each sample contained. To quantify the absolute abundance of each unique TCRbeta CDR3 rearrangement, sequence reads were collapsed and filtered. For each sample, productive Simpson clonality was calculated as the square root of Simpson's diversity index over productive rearrangements. Sourced from immuneACCESS, this table was stored by TCRdb with only in-frame sequences that have V and J called. A share of the clones is absent; for the studies checked, an unresolved V gene accounts for under half, and the remainder has no known explanation. From that table come the V and J calls and clone size; the DNA was used to work out D and trimming. Across this sample there are 60,000 to 75,000 clones, with around 83% seen only once. The ten largest clones capture about 4.2% of the sample.

Overall study results and their limits: Clinical and demographic metadata were provided uncurated, with the amount varying by source and participant.

The collaborating institutions used their own protocols to collect whole blood in K2EDTA tubes. For TCRbeta analysis, collaborators shipped samples as frozen whole blood, isolated PBMCs, or DNA extracted from either of those sample types. The clonotype was recovered from a man aged 65 to 85 with active COVID-19. The chain is encoded by TRBV6-5 joined to TRBJ2-2, with the D gene call left open. Sequenced sample: peripheral blood. The CDR3 loop reads CASRRNLNTGELFF. The DNA reads as follows: TGTGCCAGCAGGAGGAACCTCAACACCGGGGAGCTGTTTTTT.